This TCR beta chain stems from a study of T cells in localized non-small cell lung cancer. The length of the CDR3 is 14 residues. Trimming took 8 bases from V and 8 from J, leaving 18 bases between them. Germline assignment: CDR1 SNHLY and CDR2 FYNNEI. Here immunoSEQ multiplex PCR was the method, and the copy in TCRdb shows in-frame clones only, minus some. The sample has 45,000 to 60,000 clones, 60% to 85% seen once. This TCR was recovered from a woman aged 40 to 75 with stage II lung adenocarcinoma. Here the sequenced sample was PBMCs, taken before any cancer treatment. The rearrangement joins TRBV2 to TRBJ1-4; D is uncertain. This chain's CDR3 is CASCYSQAPEKLFF. CDR3 bases: TGTGCCAGCTGCTACAGCCAGGCCCCGGAAAAACTGTTTTTT.